The 10 T cell receptor beta chains in this list originate from one sample, sequenced in a study of blood T cells in healthy people across ages. PCR was performed a second time for 7 to 11 cycles using a sample-barcoded 5' primer and a J-beta primer mix. From the 5' RACE reads, TCRdb called clonotypes with MiXCR, one entry per CDR3 protein. The table lists roughly 1,500,000 distinct CDR3 sequences, about 35% of them singletons. The sample was blood. These TCRs come from a woman aged 30 to 39 in good health.

This clonotype has more than one count but fewer than ten. The chain has TRBV5-1 and TRBJ2-5; TRBD1 matches at 10 bases. J lost 5 bases, V lost 1 base, and 8 bases had no gene match. Germline V gene lookup returns CDR1 SGHRS and CDR2 YFSETQ. The CDR3 runs to 16 residues. The DNA of the CDR3 is TGCGCCAGCAGCTTGAGGGACAGGGGTCTTCTCGAGACCCAGTACTTC. It codes for CASSLRDRGLLETQYF.

This clonotype was counted only a few times. The rearrangement uses TRBV6-2 or TRBV6-3 and TRBJ2-6, with D perhaps TRBD1 (5 bases). The CDR3 extends over 17 amino acids. Germline V gene data show CDR1 as MNHEY and CDR2 as SVGEGT. Trimming stripped 7 bases from V and 0 bases from J, with 16 bases between. The CDR3 nucleotides are TGTGCCAGCACCAGGACACGCCTAAGCTCTGGGGCCAACGTCCTGACTTTC. It codes for CASTRTRLSSGANVLTF.

There are a few counts of this clonotype. The J gene is TRBJ2-4, the V gene TRBV6-5; 9 bases match TRBD2. Germline V lookup: CDR1 MNHEY, CDR2 SVGAGI. The CDR3 covers 16 residues. J gave up 2 bases and V 5 bases, and 7 bases lay outside the gene matches. Here the CDR3 DNA reads TGTGCCAGCAGTCTCAAGACTAGCGGTCCCAAAAACATTCAGTACTTC. Amino acid sequence: CASSLKTSGPKNIQYF.

This clonotype was seen a handful of times. This chain joins TRBV6-1 and TRBJ1-5; D is perhaps TRBD1 (5 bases). V lost 5 bases to trimming and J lost 0 bases, with 14 bases between them. This CDR3 contains 16 residues. Germline V gene sequence: CDR1 MNHNS, CDR2 SASEGT. The CDR3 sequence is CASSRGAGYSNQPQHF. The CDR3 bases are TGTGCCAGCAGTCGCGGAGCAGGGTATAGCAATCAGCCCCAGCATTTT.

This clonotype occurred a few times. The chain couples TRBV6-1 to TRBJ1-2; D is perhaps TRBD1 (5 bases). V shed 1 base and J shed 1 base, with 13 bases lying between them. The CDR3 length is 16 residues. Per germline, CDR1 MNHNS and CDR2 SASEGT. The chain's CDR3 is CASSEGGQGNNYGYTF. CDR3 coding DNA: TGTGCCAGCAGTGAAGGCGGCCAGGGAAATAACTATGGCTACACCTTC.

This sequence joins TRBV7-9 and TRBJ2-3; 9 bases match TRBD1. J lost 4 bases, V lost 5 bases, and 7 bases had no gene match. The CDR3 is made up of 15 amino acids. The germline CDR1 and CDR2 sequences are SEHNR and FQNEAQ (reference sequence). The CDR3 loop reads CASSPGTGRPDTQYF. The CDR3 coding sequence is TGTGCCAGCAGCCCTGGGACAGGGAGGCCAGATACGCAGTATTTT.

This clonotype was seen ten or more times. In nucleotides, the CDR3 is TGTGCCAGCAGTGAGCGGGGGCCTTACAATGAGCAGTTCTTC. It encodes CASSERGPYNEQFF. J is TRBJ2-1 and V is TRBV25-1; TRBD2 is a possible D gene (7 bases). V was trimmed by 3 bases and J by 4 bases, leaving 10 bases between them. CDR1 and CDR2 from the germline V gene are MGHDK and SYGVNS. The CDR3 loop spans 14 amino acids.

This chain links TRBV5-4 with TRBJ1-2; 12 bases agree with TRBD1. V shed 6 bases and J 6 bases; nucleotides not matched to a gene: 9. Germline CDR1 and CDR2: SGHNT and YYREEE (reference sequence). The CDR3 extends over 15 amino acids. Written as DNA, the CDR3 is TGTGCCAGCACCGGAACCGGGACAGGGGGCGATGGCTACACCTTC. This translates into CASTGTGTGGDGYTF. The full variable domain, with the rest looked up from reference TRBV5-4 and TRBJ1-2, is ETGVTQSPTHLIKTRGQQVTLRCSSQSGHNTVSWYQQALGQGPQFIFQYYREEENGRGNFPPRFSGLQFPNYSSELNVNALELDDSALYLCASTGTGTGGDGYTFGSGTRLTVV.

This sequence joins TRBV2 and TRBJ2-4; tentatively, D is TRBD2 (5 bases). The CDR3 length is 14 residues. Trimming removed 3 bases at V and 1 base at J, with 7 bases between. Germline CDR1 and CDR2: SNHLY and FYNNEI. The CDR3, as DNA: TGTGCCAGCAGTGAGGGAGCGGCCAAAAACATTCAGTACTTC. Residues: CASSEGAAKNIQYF.

The rearrangement joins TRBV7-2 to TRBJ1-2; D may be TRBD1 (5 bases). V was shortened by 5 bases and J by 7 bases, with 14 bases between the two germline ends. The CDR3 contains 13 residues. Germline-derived CDR1 and CDR2 are SGHTA and FQGNSA. The DNA for the CDR3 is TGTGCCAGCAGCCCGGTAGGGGTCCTTGGCTACACCTTC. It codes for CASSPVGVLGYTF. Supplemented by reference TRBV7-2 and TRBJ1-2, the full variable domain reads GAGVSQSPSNKVTEKGKDVELRCDPISGHTALYWYRQSLGQGLEFLIYFQGNSAPDKSGLPSDRFSAERTGGSVSTLTIQRTQQEDSAVYLCASSPVGVLGYTFGSGTRLTVV.